The 19 T cell receptor beta chains below all came from one sample that was sequenced in a study of CD8 T cells in Susac syndrome. RNA was extracted with the RNeasy kit, and a quantity of roughly 0.5 to 1 ug was reverse transcribed using random hexamers. TCRdb passed the immunoSEQ multiplex PCR reads through MiXCR, listing each CDR3 protein once. This table holds approximately 210,000 distinct CDR3 sequences, about 94% found once. The source material was CD4+ T cells from PBMCs. The receptors were gathered from a human donor with Susac syndrome.

The gene calls are TRBV5-6 and TRBJ2-1; 7 bases are shared with TRBD1. Germline CDR1 and CDR2: SGHDT and YYEEEE. The CDR3 covers 16 residues. With 4 bases clipped from V and 4 bases from J, the junction kept 11 bases outside the gene matches. CDR3 nucleotide sequence: TGTGCCAGCAGCCGGCGGGCGGACAGGCAATACAATGAGCAGTTCTTC. This encodes CASSRRADRQYNEQFF.

The CDR3 protein is CASSSLGNTQYF. In DNA, the CDR3 is TGTGCCAGCAGCTCGCTCGGGAATACGCAGTATTTT. This rearrangement joins TRBV7-2 to TRBJ2-3; TRBD2 is a possible D gene (5 bases). The CDR3 is 12 residues long. The V gene lost 4 bases and the J gene lost 7 bases, with 9 bases spanning the gap. Germline CDR1 is SGHTA and CDR2 is FQGNSA.

V is TRBV4-2 and J is TRBJ2-7; tentatively, D is TRBD1 (5 bases). Germline CDR1 LGHNA, CDR2 YNFKEQ. V dropped 3 bases and J dropped 4 bases, with 13 bases sitting between them. The CDR3 covers 14 residues. The CDR3 sequence is CASSQGRQGYEQYF. As DNA, the CDR3 is TGTGCCAGCAGCCAGGGGCGGCAGGGATACGAGCAGTACTTC.

The genes are TRBV24-1 and TRBJ1-4; D remains ambiguous. The length of the CDR3 is 17 residues. V dropped 1 base and J dropped 3 bases, with 14 bases sitting between them. Germline V gene data show CDR1 as KGHDR and CDR2 as SFDVKD. For the CDR3, the DNA is TGTGCCACCAGTGATTTCACCATTTCCTGGGCTAATGAAAAACTGTTTTTT. It encodes CATSDFTISWANEKLFF.

This chain links TRBV30 with TRBJ1-3, with TRBD1 matching over 8 bases. With V trimmed by 1 base and J by 0 bases, 8 bases remained unmatched. Germline-derived CDR1 and CDR2 are GTSNPN and SVGIG (reference sequence). The CDR3 runs 17 residues. Here the CDR3 reads CAWSAPDRAISGNTIYF. In DNA, the CDR3 is TGTGCCTGGAGTGCCCCGGACAGGGCCATCTCTGGAAACACCATATATTTT.

The chain employs TRBV28 and TRBJ1-1, with a tentative D call TRBD1 (6 bases). The germline V gene encodes CDR1 MDHEN and CDR2 SYDVKM. V was pared by 6 bases and J by 7 bases, with 21 bases between. The CDR3 contains 15 residues. The CDR3 loop is CASSRSAAGAYEAFF. The CDR3 DNA is TGTGCCAGCAGCCGCTCGGCGGCAGGGGCGTATGAAGCTTTCTTT.

The chain carries TRBV20-1 and TRBJ2-7; D call uncertain. Germline assignment: CDR1 DFQATT and CDR2 SNEGSKA (reference sequence). Deletions cut 3 bases from V and 5 bases from J, with 11 bases between. CDR3 length: 12 amino acids. The CDR3 loop reads CSASVVTNEQYF. CDR3 DNA: TGCAGTGCTAGTGTCGTGACAAACGAGCAGTACTTC.

This chain joins TRBV9 and TRBJ2-5; possible D gene TRBD1, 6 bases. Germline loops: CDR1 SGDLS, CDR2 YYNGEE. The CDR3 is 16 amino acids. V was cut by 4 bases and J by 2 bases, with 18 bases left in between. The CDR3 loop reads CASSPRTGTLQETQYF. The CDR3 DNA is TGTGCCAGCAGCCCTCGTACCGGGACATTACAAGAGACCCAGTACTTC.

The V and J genes are TRBV5-4 and TRBJ1-2; no clear D. There are 15 residues in the CDR3. Per germline, CDR1 SGHNT and CDR2 YYREEE (reference sequence). With 0 bases removed from V and 4 bases from J, the gap between germline ends came to 13 bases. The CDR3 loop is CASSLDAIPGYGYTF. The CDR3 nucleotides read TGTGCCAGCAGCTTGGACGCGATACCCGGCTATGGCTACACCTTC.

The gene calls are TRBV5-4 and TRBJ1-2; D is ambiguous. The CDR3 has 13 amino acids. Looked up from germline, CDR1 is SGHNT and CDR2 is YYREEE (reference sequence). The germline V and J ends were trimmed by 1 base and 3 bases, with 7 bases remaining between them. CDR3 coding DNA: TGTGCCAGCAGCTTGCGGGCGGACTATGGCTACACCTTC. It is translated as CASSLRADYGYTF.

The chain employs TRBV6-5 and TRBJ1-2; maybe TRBD1 (6 bases). The CDR3 covers 14 residues. The germline V gene has CDR1 MNHEY and CDR2 SVGAGI. The germline V and J ends were trimmed by 7 bases and 4 bases, with 16 bases remaining between them. CDR3: CASTLGGQFYGYTF. The CDR3, as DNA: TGTGCCAGCACCCTAGGAGGACAGTTCTATGGCTACACCTTC.

V usage is TRBV10-3 and J usage is TRBJ2-7; 7 bases are a match to TRBD1. This CDR3 spans 13 amino acids. Germline assignment: CDR1 ENHRY and CDR2 SYGVKD. J gave up 5 bases and V 11 bases, and 12 bases lay outside the gene matches. CDR3 bases: TGTGCCTCACAGGGGAAGGGTAGCGACGAGCAGTACTTC. Protein product: CASQGKGSDEQYF.

CDR3 sequence (DNA): TGCAGCGTTGAAGGAGTGGATACTGAAGCTTTCTTT. Protein: CSVEGVDTEAFF. The genes are TRBV29-1 and TRBJ1-1, with unresolved D. V lost 1 base and J lost 5, with 8 bases in between. The CDR3 is made up of 12 amino acids. Germline-derived CDR1 and CDR2 are SQVTM and ANQGSEA.

The V call is TRBV9, the J call TRBJ2-3; 9 nucleotides line up with TRBD1. V was clipped by 3 bases and J by 6 bases; unmatched bases: 2. The CDR3 covers 13 residues. CDR1 and CDR2 from the germline V gene are SGDLS and YYNGEE. The CDR3: CASSGDREDTQYF. The CDR3 nucleotides are TGTGCCAGCAGCGGGGACAGGGAGGATACGCAGTATTTT.

This chain links TRBV5-1 with TRBJ1-1, with D unresolved. This CDR3 contains 15 residues. The V gene's germline CDR1 is SGHRS and CDR2 YFSETQ. Trimming left V 0 bases short and J 5 bases short, with 14 bases between. CDR3 in amino acids: CASSLGSDLGTEAFF. The CDR3 DNA reads as TGCGCCAGCAGCTTGGGATCGGACCTGGGGACTGAAGCTTTCTTT.

The chain couples TRBV18 to TRBJ1-1, with D uncertain. With 3 bases removed from V and 0 bases from J, the gap between germline ends came to 8 bases. This CDR3 is built from 14 residues. Germline CDR1 and CDR2: KGHSH and LQKENI. The CDR3, as DNA: TGTGCCAGCTCACCGGAACAGATGAACACTGAAGCTTTCTTT. Translating it yields CASSPEQMNTEAFF. Full variable domain (missing parts from reference TRBV18 and TRBJ1-1): NAGVMQNPRHLVRRRGQEARLRCSPMKGHSHVYWYRQLPEEGLKFMVYLQKENIIDESGMPKERFSAEFPKEGPSILRIQQVVRGDSAAYFCASSPEQMNTEAFFGQGTRLTVV.

The rearrangement joins TRBV2 to TRBJ1-2; weak D call: TRBD1 (5 bases). Germline V gene lookup returns CDR1 SNHLY and CDR2 FYNNEI. This CDR3 spans 12 amino acids. Trimming removed 4 bases at V and 8 bases at J, with 11 bases between. The CDR3 protein is CASSVPGQGYTF. For the CDR3, the DNA is TGTGCCAGCAGTGTGCCAGGACAAGGCTACACCTTC.

The V and J genes are TRBV30 and TRBJ1-4; no reliable D call. The germline V and J ends were trimmed by 0 bases and 11 bases, with 19 bases remaining between them. Germline lookup yields CDR1 GTSNPN and CDR2 SVGIG (reference sequence). CDR3 size: 15 residues. The CDR3 sequence: CAWSVLGLSEGKLFF. The CDR3 bases are TGTGCCTGGAGTGTACTCGGGCTTTCGGAAGGGAAACTGTTTTTT.

The chain employs TRBV18 and TRBJ1-2; tentative D call: TRBD1 (6 bases). Germline lookup yields CDR1 KGHSH and CDR2 LQKENI. V lost 6 bases to trimming and J lost 8 bases, with 19 bases between them. The CDR3 contains 14 residues. As DNA, the CDR3 is TGTGCCAGCTCGCCCGACAGGACTTCGGGAGGCTACACCTTC. Translating it yields CASSPDRTSGGYTF. Together with reference TRBV18 and TRBJ1-2, the CDR3 gives the full variable domain: NAGVMQNPRHLVRRRGQEARLRCSPMKGHSHVYWYRQLPEEGLKFMVYLQKENIIDESGMPKERFSAEFPKEGPSILRIQQVVRGDSAAYFCASSPDRTSGGYTFGSGTRLTVV.